The 8 T cell receptor beta chains in this list originate from one sample, sequenced in a study of blood T cell repertoires in COVID-19. Clones were read by immunoSEQ multiplex PCR, and TCRdb kept only the in-frame ones, dropping some. This sample has some 150,000 clones, with 84% found just once. Sequenced sample: PBMCs or T cells enriched from blood (not recorded which). The source of these receptors is a woman between 45 and 60 years old who had been exposed to COVID-19.

The chain joins TRBV5-1 to TRBJ2-1, with D tentatively TRBD1 (6 bases). Deletions cut 2 bases from V and 9 bases from J, with 15 bases between. Germline V gives CDR1 SGHRS, CDR2 YFSETQ. This CDR3 contains 14 residues. As DNA, the CDR3 is TGCGCCAGCAGCTTAGAGACAGGTGGTAGTGAGCAGTTCTTC. As protein: CASSLETGGSEQFF.

The J gene is TRBJ2-3, the V gene TRBV5-1; 8 bases line up with TRBD1. The CDR3 is made up of 14 amino acids. Germline V gene data show CDR1 as SGHRS and CDR2 as YFSETQ. The trim removed 4 bases at V and 6 bases at J, leaving 7 bases unmatched. DNA for the CDR3: TGCGCCAGCAGCCTGACAGGGGTCGGGGATACGCAGTATTTT. It translates to CASSLTGVGDTQYF. Combining the CDR3 with reference TRBV5-1 and TRBJ2-3 gives the whole variable domain KAGVTQTPRYLIKTRGQQVTLSCSPISGHRSVSWYQQTPGQGLQFLFEYFSETQRNKGNFPGRFSGRQFSNSRSEMNVSTLELGDSALYLCASSLTGVGDTQYFGPGTRLTVL.

This clone is a singleton in its sample. This rearrangement joins TRBV2 to TRBJ2-1; no firm D call. V lost 3 bases, J lost 4 bases, and 25 bases lay in between. The germline V gene has CDR1 SNHLY and CDR2 FYNNEI. This CDR3 spans 19 amino acids. CDR3 nucleotide sequence: TGTGCCAGCAGTGAGGCCCATGGAGTTAGTCCCCTCCTATACAATGAGCAGTTCTTC. Translation gives CASSEAHGVSPLLYNEQFF.

V usage is TRBV6-5 and J usage is TRBJ1-2, with D possibly being TRBD1 (6 bases). V dropped 6 bases and J dropped 2 bases, with 16 bases sitting between them. The CDR3 totals 15 residues. Per the germline V gene, CDR1 is MNHEY and CDR2 is SVGAGI. The DNA of the CDR3 is TGTGCCAGCAGAAAGAGGGGGGGCGAAAACTATGGCTACACCTTC. This translates into CASRKRGGENYGYTF.

The gene calls are TRBV5-1 and TRBJ2-5; 12 bases agree with TRBD2. Germline assignment: CDR1 SGHRS and CDR2 YFSETQ. V lost 3 bases, J lost 3 bases, and 6 bases stayed unmatched. The CDR3 extends over 16 amino acids. CDR3 sequence (DNA): TGCGCCAGCAGCTCCGGACTAGCGGGGCCGGAAGAGACCCAGTACTTC. Amino acid sequence: CASSSGLAGPEETQYF.

A single count supports this clone. This chain connects TRBV19 to TRBJ1-2; no clear D gene. CDR3 size: 12 residues. Trimming left V 7 bases short and J 7 bases short, with 13 bases between. Germline V gives CDR1 LNHDA, CDR2 SQIVND (reference sequence). CDR3 loop: CASNPDAGGYTF. The CDR3, as DNA: TGTGCCAGTAATCCGGACGCGGGTGGCTACACCTTC.

V usage is TRBV5-1 and J usage is TRBJ1-1; 7 positions match TRBD1. The CDR3 is 14 residues long. The germline V gene encodes CDR1 SGHRS and CDR2 YFSETQ. Trimming removed 2 bases from V and 10 bases from J; junction bases left unmatched: 11. In DNA, the CDR3 is TGCGCCAGCAGCTTAAATCAGGGGGGAAGTTCAGCTTTCTTT. Encoded protein: CASSLNQGGSSAFF.

This rearrangement joins TRBV9 to TRBJ1-3, with a possible D match to TRBD1 (5 bases). Trimming removed 4 bases at V and 0 bases at J, with 17 bases between. CDR3 length: 17 residues. In germline, CDR1 is SGDLS, CDR2 YYNGEE. The CDR3 nucleotides read TGTGCCAGCAGCCCCCCTGGTCGCAGGGTCTCTGGAAACACCATATATTTT. This encodes CASSPPGRRVSGNTIYF.